These 13 T cell receptor beta chains came from one sample sequenced in a study of T cell responses to AZD1222 COVID-19 vaccine. Repertoires were generated with immunoSEQ multiplex PCR, while TCRdb's copy carries only in-frame clones and drops some. The sample has fewer than 150,000 clones; under 95% are singletons. The sequences come from peripheral blood, collected on day 0 of AZD1222 vaccination. These receptor sequences come from an adult in good health.

This clone occurred once. The gene calls are TRBV7-2 and TRBJ2-1; 7 bases map to TRBD2. The CDR3 spans 15 residues. Trimming removed 5 bases from V and 7 bases from J; junction bases left unmatched: 11. Per germline, CDR1 SGHTA and CDR2 FQGNSA. The CDR3 is CASSVLAAYTNEQFF. The CDR3 DNA reads as TGTGCCAGCAGCGTCCTAGCGGCTTACACGAATGAGCAGTTCTTC.

The chain carries TRBV6-4 and TRBJ2-1, with 8 nucleotides matching TRBD2. V was pared by 0 bases and J by 8 bases, with 3 bases of the junction left unmatched. The CDR3 is made up of 14 amino acids. Germline V CDR1 and CDR2: MRHNA, SNTAGT. CDR3: CASSDSGGVDEQFF. As DNA, the CDR3 is TGTGCCAGCAGTGACTCCGGGGGGGTCGATGAGCAGTTCTTC.

The gene calls are TRBV5-5 and TRBJ1-2; TRBD1 agrees at 10 bases. The germline V gene encodes CDR1 SGHKS and CDR2 YYEKEE (reference sequence). The CDR3 runs 15 residues. J lost 4 bases, V lost 4 bases, and 7 bases had no gene match. CDR3 in amino acids: CASSLGTGAIYGYTF. DNA of the CDR3: TGTGCCAGCAGCCTAGGGACAGGGGCCATCTATGGCTACACCTTC.

This chain uses TRBV11-1 with TRBJ2-7, with unresolved D. With 5 bases removed from V and 4 bases from J, the gap between germline ends came to 18 bases. The length of the CDR3 is 15 residues. The germline V gene has CDR1 SGHAT and CDR2 FQDESV (reference sequence). DNA for the CDR3: TGTGCCAGCAGCAGGCCCGAACGACCTCCTTACGAGCAGTACTTC. Translating gives CASSRPERPPYEQYF.

The chain uses TRBV28 and TRBJ1-2; TRBD1 is a possible D gene (5 bases). From germline, CDR1 is MDHEN and CDR2 SYDVKM. V lost 2 bases and J lost 7, with 14 bases in between. The CDR3 consists of 14 residues. In DNA, the CDR3 is TGTGCCAGCAGTTTAAACGGGGACCTGGGTGGCTACACCTTC. Translation gives CASSLNGDLGGYTF.

The rearrangement links TRBV5-1 to TRBJ2-2; D ambiguous. The CDR3 sequence is 16 residues long. CDR1 is SGHRS, CDR2 YFSETQ, per germline. With 0 bases removed from V and 3 bases from J, the gap between germline ends came to 12 bases. The CDR3 protein is CASSLGEFWDTGELFF. The CDR3 coding sequence is TGCGCCAGCAGCTTGGGAGAGTTCTGGGACACCGGGGAGCTGTTTTTT.

The CDR3 DNA is TGTGCCAGCTCAACCGGGACAGGGGCATTGGATGAGCAGTTCTTC. Amino acids: CASSTGTGALDEQFF. J is TRBJ2-1 and V is TRBV18, with 10 bases identical to TRBD1. Germline CDR1 and CDR2: KGHSH and LQKENI. With V trimmed by 5 bases and J by 8 bases, 9 bases remained unmatched. The CDR3 runs 15 residues.

J is TRBJ2-7 and V is TRBV19, with D hard to call. Per germline, CDR1 LNHDA and CDR2 SQIVND (reference sequence). The CDR3 length is 13 residues. Trimming took off 5 bases at V and 4 bases at J, with 12 bases between the two ends. CDR3 protein: CASSRAARYEQYF. As DNA, the CDR3 is TGTGCCAGTAGTCGCGCGGCGAGGTACGAGCAGTACTTC.

V gene TRBV5-1 combines with J gene TRBJ2-1, with 14 bases lining up with TRBD2. Per germline, CDR1 SGHRS and CDR2 YFSETQ. The length of the CDR3 is 16 residues. The J segment lost 9 bases and the V segment lost 3 bases, leaving 8 bases of the junction unmatched. Here the CDR3 reads CASSSGTSGSLREQFF. CDR3 nucleotide sequence: TGCGCCAGCAGCTCGGGGACTAGCGGGAGCCTTCGTGAGCAGTTCTTC.

The rearrangement links TRBV5-6 to TRBJ1-6; D ambiguous. The germline V gene encodes CDR1 SGHDT and CDR2 YYEEEE. V gave up 2 bases and J gave up 14 bases, with 8 bases separating them. The CDR3 contains 11 residues. The CDR3 sequence: CASSFGGALHF. The CDR3 bases are TGTGCCAGCAGCTTCGGTGGCGCCCTCCACTTT.

The CDR3 bases are TGTGCCAGTAGTATCCATGGCAGGGACTACTCTGGAAACACCATATATTTT. The encoded protein is CASSIHGRDYSGNTIYF. J is TRBJ1-3 and V is TRBV19; TRBD1 is a possible D gene (5 bases). Between the trimmed V and J ends, which lost 3 bases and 0 bases, there was a span of 15 bases. Germline V gene data show CDR1 as LNHDA and CDR2 as SQIVND (reference sequence). The CDR3 is 17 residues long.

This rearrangement joins TRBV20-1 to TRBJ1-4; D is possibly TRBD1 (5 bases). The CDR3 loop spans 11 amino acids. Germline V gives CDR1 DFQATT, CDR2 SNEGSKA (reference sequence). V lost 6 bases and J 5 bases, leaving 7 bases between the germline ends. For the CDR3, the DNA is TGCAGTGCAGACAGAAATGAAAAACTGTTTTTT. This codes for CSADRNEKLFF.

The chain links TRBV18 to TRBJ1-3; no clear D. Trimming took 6 bases from V and 0 from J, leaving 9 bases between them. This CDR3 spans 14 amino acids. The germline V gene has CDR1 KGHSH and CDR2 LQKENI. The CDR3 DNA follows: TGTGCCAGCTCCGCCGATGACTCTGGAAACACCATATATTTT. This sequence encodes CASSADDSGNTIYF. Looking up the rest from reference TRBV18 and TRBJ1-3 gives the full variable domain: NAGVMQNPRHLVRRRGQEARLRCSPMKGHSHVYWYRQLPEEGLKFMVYLQKENIIDESGMPKERFSAEFPKEGPSILRIQQVVRGDSAAYFCASSADDSGNTIYFGEGSWLTVV.